The 10 T cell receptor beta chains given below trace back to one sample, sequenced in a study of blood T cell repertoires in COVID-19. Sequencing used immunoSEQ multiplex PCR; TCRdb keeps in-frame clones, though not all of them. The sample consists of about 400,000 clones, approximately 90% of them appearing once. The sequenced material came from PBMCs or T cells enriched from blood (not recorded which). These receptors came from a woman aged 18-29 years with acute COVID-19.

J is TRBJ2-5 and V is TRBV7-3; 10 bases map to TRBD2. Germline V lookup: CDR1 SGHTA, CDR2 FQGTGA. J lost 4 bases, V lost 6 bases, and 8 bases had no gene match. The CDR3 covers 15 residues. The CDR3 reads CASRQAGLARETQYF. For the CDR3, the DNA is TGTGCCAGCAGGCAAGCGGGACTAGCGAGAGAGACCCAGTACTTC.

The chain is built from TRBV12-3 or TRBV12-4 and TRBJ2-3, with D hard to call. V gave up 10 bases and J gave up 2 bases, with 10 bases separating them. The CDR3 runs to 12 residues. CDR3 sequence reads: CATSRNTDTQYF. As DNA, the CDR3 is TGTGCCACCTCTAGGAACACAGATACGCAGTATTTT.

The rearrangement joins TRBV15 to TRBJ2-7; 13 bases are shared with TRBD2. With 1 base clipped from V and 6 bases from J, the junction kept 6 bases outside the gene matches. Germline CDR1 is LNHNV and CDR2 is YYDKDF (reference sequence). The CDR3 spans 16 residues. CDR3 in DNA: TGTGCCACCAGCAGAGTTAGGACTAGCGGGAGTCCCGAGCAGTACTTC. This codes for CATSRVRTSGSPEQYF.

This clone was counted once. This CDR3 is CAWSDRGGPPNQPQHF. The CDR3 coding sequence is TGTGCCTGGAGTGACAGAGGAGGCCCGCCTAATCAGCCCCAGCATTTT. The V and J genes are TRBV30 and TRBJ1-5; the D is unclear. The V end was cut by 1 base, the J end by 4 bases, with 17 bases between. The length of the CDR3 is 16 residues. Germline CDR1 is GTSNPN and CDR2 is SVGIG (reference sequence).

This clone was recorded once. This sequence joins TRBV27 and TRBJ1-2, with a tentative D call TRBD1 (6 bases). Trimming left V 5 bases short and J 2 bases short, with 12 bases between. Germline V gives CDR1 MNHEY, CDR2 SMNVEV (reference sequence). The CDR3 runs to 14 residues. For the CDR3, the DNA is TGTGCCAGCAGTCCGGGACAAAAAAACTATGGCTACACCTTC. Residues: CASSPGQKNYGYTF.

The V call is TRBV4-1, the J call TRBJ1-6, with D uncertain. Germline CDR1 is MGHRA and CDR2 is YSYEKL. Trimming took off 1 base at V and 7 bases at J, with 8 bases between the two ends. This CDR3 spans 14 amino acids. The CDR3 DNA reads as TGCGCCAGCAGCCAAGTCGGGGAGAATTCACCCCTCCACTTT. It is translated as CASSQVGENSPLHF.

The chain combines TRBV4-1 with TRBJ1-1; 7 nucleotides agree with TRBD1. The CDR3 extends over 19 amino acids. Germline assignment: CDR1 MGHRA and CDR2 YSYEKL. V lost 8 bases and J lost 0; bases outside the gene matches: 21. The CDR3 sequence is CASSPHPGTAFIVNTEAFF. The CDR3 region has the DNA TGCGCCAGCTCTCCTCACCCCGGGACAGCCTTTATAGTGAACACTGAAGCTTTCTTT.

This clone was found a few times. The gene calls are TRBV6-1 and TRBJ2-7, with TRBD1 identical over 7 bases. Unmatched junction bases numbered 14, after V lost 4 bases and J lost 5 bases. The germline CDR1 and CDR2 sequences are MNHNS and SASEGT. The CDR3 has 16 amino acids. As DNA, the CDR3 is TGTGCCAGCAGTGGTCTAACTGCCGGGACAGACAACGAGCAGTACTTC. It translates to CASSGLTAGTDNEQYF.

This sequence joins TRBV30 and TRBJ1-6; the D gene is possibly TRBD1 (5 bases). The CDR3 has 13 amino acids. CDR1 and CDR2 from the germline V gene are GTSNPN and SVGIG (reference sequence). V lost 3 bases and J 6 bases, leaving 9 bases between the germline ends. For the CDR3, the DNA is TGTGCCTGGAGGGGGCACCCTAATTCACCCCTCCACTTT. It encodes CAWRGHPNSPLHF.

This clone came up a few times. This rearrangement joins TRBV7-9 to TRBJ1-2; the match to TRBD1 covers 7 bases. The CDR3 has 14 residues. Looked up from germline, CDR1 is SEHNR and CDR2 is FQNEAQ (reference sequence). V gave up 4 bases and J gave up 2 bases; unmatched junction bases: 4. CDR3 amino acids: CASSSTGRNYGYTF. For the CDR3, the DNA is TGTGCCAGCAGCTCGACAGGGAGAAACTATGGCTACACCTTC.